This record looks at one T cell receptor (beta chain) sequence and its context. The record originates from a study of blood T cell repertoires in COVID-19. On the study more broadly: The United States, Italy and Spain were the sources of the acute and convalescent COVID-19 samples. Nucleic acid was either cDNA or gDNA, and it came from T cells, B-cell-depleted T cells, or PBMCs.

Authors' data handling: By means of reference gene primer amplification, nucleated cell counts were estimated. Method: immunoSEQ multiplex PCR; TCRdb's copy keeps in-frame clones and lacks some. Clone size and V and J calls were adopted from that table, with D and trimming inferred from the DNA. The data show 45,000 or so clones, about 90% seen once. This CDR3 has 14 amino acids. Germline V gene sequence: CDR1 SGHRS, CDR2 YFSETQ. The V gene end was trimmed by 2 bases and the J gene end by 4 bases; junction bases not matched to a gene: 4. V gene TRBV5-1 combines with J gene TRBJ1-2, with 8 bases lining up with TRBD1. This TCR came from a human donor in a cohort sampled during active COVID-19. The sample was peripheral blood. This chain's CDR3 is CASSFDRGLYGYTF. As DNA, the CDR3 is TGCGCCAGCAGCTTCGACAGGGGTCTCTATGGCTACACCTTC.